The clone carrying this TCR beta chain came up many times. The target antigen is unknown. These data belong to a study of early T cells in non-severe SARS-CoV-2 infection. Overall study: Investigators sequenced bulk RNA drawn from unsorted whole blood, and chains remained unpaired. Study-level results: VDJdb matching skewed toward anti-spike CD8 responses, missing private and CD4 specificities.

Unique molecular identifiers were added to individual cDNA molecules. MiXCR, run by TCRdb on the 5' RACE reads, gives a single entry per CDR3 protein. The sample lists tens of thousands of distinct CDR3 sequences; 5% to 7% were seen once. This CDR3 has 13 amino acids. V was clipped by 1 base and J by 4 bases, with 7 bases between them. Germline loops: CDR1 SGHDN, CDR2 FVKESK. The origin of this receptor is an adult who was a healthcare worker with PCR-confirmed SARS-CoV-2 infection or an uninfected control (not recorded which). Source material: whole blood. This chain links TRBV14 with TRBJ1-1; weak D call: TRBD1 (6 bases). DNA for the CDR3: TGTGCCAGCAGCCAAGGACAGGTCACTGAAGCTTTCTTT. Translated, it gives CASSQGQVTEAFF.